Below, 13 T cell receptor beta chains from the same sample are listed, as sequenced in a study of regulatory T cells in long-lasting Graves disease. Arm-PCR of CDR3 regions and iRepertoire HTBI primers were the basis on which TCR beta libraries were built. In TCRdb, the multiplex PCR reads were re-called with MiXCR into one record per CDR3 protein. The profile shows over 350,000 distinct CDR3 sequences, 15% of them singletons. This sample's time point: newly diagnosed GD, antithyroid drugs for less than 3 months. Scientists built the TCR library using RNA that was extracted from PBMCs. These same data were also listed under a study on T cells in Graves' hyperthyroidism and ophthalmopathy.

The sample consisted of peripheral blood mononuclear cells (PBMCs), taken at new diagnosis, from a patient treated with antithyroid drugs. The receptors come from a woman aged 40 to 55 with Graves disease.

The J gene is TRBJ2-2, the V gene TRBV19; tentatively, D is TRBD1 (5 bases). CDR1 and CDR2 from the germline V gene are LNHDA and SQIVND (reference sequence). With 3 bases removed from V and 4 bases from J, the gap between germline ends came to 15 bases. The CDR3 consists of 16 residues. CDR3 nucleotide sequence: TGTGCCAGTAGTATGCAGGGCCTCTATGGCACCGGGGAGCTGTTTTTT. It codes for CASSMQGLYGTGELFF.

This clonotype was counted at least ten times. V is TRBV12-5 and J is TRBJ1-1; maybe TRBD1 (6 bases). The CDR3 loop spans 15 amino acids. The V end lost 0 bases, the J end lost 4 bases, and 12 bases lay between the germline ends. Germline V gene sequence: CDR1 LGHNT, CDR2 FRNRAP. Here the CDR3 reads CASGLVGGRGTEAFF. The CDR3 nucleotides are TGTGCTAGTGGTTTGGTAGGGGGACGGGGCACTGAAGCTTTCTTT.

The count of this clonotype is one. CDR3 in DNA: TGCGCCAGCAGCCAAGCTTCCGGGGGTGCTGAAGCTTTCTTT. Translation gives CASSQASGGAEAFF. The gene calls are TRBV5-1 and TRBJ1-1, with D maybe TRBD1 (5 bases). The CDR3 runs 14 residues. Trimming stripped 4 bases from V and 6 bases from J, with 16 bases between. CDR1 is SGHRS and CDR2 is YFSETQ in the germline V gene.

This clonotype was counted many times. The rearrangement links TRBV7-6 to TRBJ2-2; D perhaps matches TRBD1 (6 bases). The germline V and J ends were trimmed by 4 bases and 7 bases, with 22 bases remaining between them. Looked up from germline, CDR1 is SGHVS and CDR2 is FNYEAQ. The CDR3 is 17 residues long. The CDR3: CASSSPPGHLSGGELFF. The DNA of the CDR3 is TGTGCCAGCAGCTCCCCCCCGGGACACCTCTCGGGCGGGGAGCTGTTTTTT.

This clonotype has at least ten counts. The chain couples TRBV11-2 to TRBJ2-7; TRBD1 aligns across 7 bases. This CDR3 is built from 14 residues. The junction had 4 bases not matched to a gene; V was cut back by 3 bases and J by 2 bases. The germline CDR1 and CDR2 sequences are SGHAT and FQNNGV. In DNA form, the CDR3 reads TGTGCCAGCAGCTTGGAGACAGGGCCCTACGAGCAGTACTTC. Protein sequence: CASSLETGPYEQYF.

This clonotype turned up a few times. The chain uses TRBV13 and TRBJ1-5, with D unclear. Trimming cost V 0 bases and J 7 bases, with 4 bases left between them. Germline assignment: CDR1 PRHDT and CDR2 FYEKMQ (reference sequence). This CDR3 has 12 amino acids. The CDR3 region is CASSLGRQPQHF. The CDR3 nucleotides read TGTGCCAGCAGCTTAGGCCGGCAGCCCCAGCATTTT.

At least ten counts were recorded for this clonotype. The rearrangement links TRBV24-1 to TRBJ2-5, with 10 bases lining up with TRBD2. V lost 3 bases and J lost 1; bases outside the gene matches: 4. This CDR3 comprises 16 residues. The germline V gene encodes CDR1 KGHDR and CDR2 SFDVKD. CDR3 nucleotides: TGTGCCACCAGTGATGATCGGACTAGCGGCCAAGAGACCCAGTACTTC. It codes for CATSDDRTSGQETQYF.

The table lists this clonotype with many counts. The V call is TRBV6-1, the J call TRBJ1-1; 9 bases are shared with TRBD1. This CDR3 comprises 13 residues. The V and J ends lost 6 bases and 5 bases, in that order; junction bases with no gene match: 4. The germline CDR1 and CDR2 sequences are MNHNS and SASEGT. The CDR3 coding sequence is TGTGCCAGCAGGGAGACAGGGGGAACTGAAGCTTTCTTT. Its translation is CASRETGGTEAFF.

This clonotype was detected ten times or more. The V gene is TRBV2, the J gene TRBJ1-4; D possibly corresponds to TRBD1 (6 bases). Germline CDR1 SNHLY, CDR2 FYNNEI. The CDR3 is 14 residues long. V was shortened by 5 bases and J by 8 bases, with 15 bases between the two germline ends. The CDR3 DNA is TGTGCCAGCAGTAGACAGGCCGGAGTGGAAAAACTGTTTTTT. Translation: CASSRQAGVEKLFF.

The chain links TRBV28 to TRBJ1-5; 9 positions match TRBD1. Looked up from germline, CDR1 is MDHEN and CDR2 is SYDVKM. J was trimmed by 5 bases and V by 5 bases; bases with no gene match: 7. The CDR3 has 15 amino acids. CDR3 region: CASSIQGAGDQPQHF. CDR3 DNA: TGTGCCAGCAGTATACAGGGGGCTGGGGATCAGCCCCAGCATTTT.

This clonotype appeared many times. V gene TRBV5-1 combines with J gene TRBJ2-3, with D perhaps assigned TRBD1 or TRBD2 (7 bases each). The V and J ends lost 3 bases and 3 bases respectively, with 14 bases between them. The germline V gene encodes CDR1 SGHRS and CDR2 YFSETQ. The CDR3 covers 15 residues. Here the CDR3 DNA reads TGCGCCAGCAGCTCAATCCAGGGGGGGACAGATACGCAGTATTTT. Its translation is CASSSIQGGTDTQYF.

The table lists this clonotype with many counts. V gene TRBV28 combines with J gene TRBJ2-2; possibly TRBD2 for D (6 bases). The V and J ends lost 0 bases and 4 bases respectively, with 12 bases between them. Germline V gene sequence: CDR1 MDHEN, CDR2 SYDVKM. There are 16 residues in the CDR3. CDR3 protein: CASSLWAGEVTGELFF. In DNA form, the CDR3 reads TGTGCCAGCAGTTTATGGGCCGGGGAGGTCACCGGGGAGCTGTTTTTT.

This chain links TRBV20-1 with TRBJ1-2; tentative D call: TRBD1 (6 bases). Germline loops: CDR1 DFQATT, CDR2 SNEGSKA (reference sequence). The CDR3 extends over 14 amino acids. Deletions cut 1 base from V and 3 bases from J, with 12 bases between. The CDR3 region has the DNA TGCAGTGCTAGAGCCTACAGGGACCACTATGGCTACACCTTC. As protein: CSARAYRDHYGYTF.